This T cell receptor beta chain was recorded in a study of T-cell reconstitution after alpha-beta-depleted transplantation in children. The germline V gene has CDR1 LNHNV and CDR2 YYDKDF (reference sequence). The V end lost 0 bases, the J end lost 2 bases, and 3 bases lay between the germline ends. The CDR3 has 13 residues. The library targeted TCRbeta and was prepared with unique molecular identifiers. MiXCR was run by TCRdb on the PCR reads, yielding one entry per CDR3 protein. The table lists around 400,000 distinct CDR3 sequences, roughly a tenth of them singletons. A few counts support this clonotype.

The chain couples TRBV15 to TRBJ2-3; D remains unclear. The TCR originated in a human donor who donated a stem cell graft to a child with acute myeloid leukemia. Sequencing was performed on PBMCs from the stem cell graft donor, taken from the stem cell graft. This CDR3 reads CATSRDPTDTQYF. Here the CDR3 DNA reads TGTGCCACCAGCAGAGATCCCACAGATACGCAGTATTTT.